The present TCR beta chain was sequenced within a study of shared clonotypes between healthy human individuals. From germline, CDR1 is LGHNA and CDR2 YNFKEQ. This CDR3 region has 15 residues. V lost 3 bases and J lost 2, with 11 bases in between. This clone has ten or more counts. PCR replicates from unsorted PBMC used about 310 ng DNA, and this amount was about 30,000 T cell genomes. Clones were read by immunoSEQ multiplex PCR, and TCRdb kept only the in-frame ones, dropping some. The sample has fewer than 600,000 clones, around 78% seen once; the top ten hold around 11%. J is TRBJ2-1 and V is TRBV4-2, with D perhaps matching TRBD1 (5 bases). This clonotype was obtained from a woman in her forties in good health. Some clones in this sample may be carry-over from other donors' samples. The sequencing input was PBMCs. The CDR3 bases are TGTGCCAGCAGCCAGGGGCGGAGCGCCTACAATGAGCAGTTCTTC. Translating it yields CASSQGRSAYNEQFF.